This TCR beta chain was observed in a study of OX40 agonist ivuxolimab in advanced cancers. Findings of the study overall: Nonresponders, in some cases, also had low normalized T-cell clonal expansion.

On this clone itself: The antigen remains undetermined.

The assay was immunoSEQ multiplex PCR, and TCRdb's table has in-frame clones only and misses some. Among 100,000 or so clones listed, approximately 90% were seen once. The CDR3 loop spans 15 amino acids. Trimming took 3 bases from V and 7 from J, leaving 16 bases between them. Germline V gives CDR1 WNHNN, CDR2 SYGVQD (reference sequence). The source is an adult with an advanced solid tumor such as melanoma, head and neck, liver or kidney cancer. This sample comprised CD4+ or CD8+ T cells sorted from blood, obtained in a trial of the OX40 agonist ivuxolimab. The rearrangement uses TRBV10-1 and TRBJ2-1; D may be TRBD1 or TRBD2 (6 bases each). Here the CDR3 reads CASSDRGRGGNEQFF. Written as DNA, the CDR3 is TGCGCCAGCAGTGACCGGGGCAGGGGAGGAAATGAGCAGTTCTTC.